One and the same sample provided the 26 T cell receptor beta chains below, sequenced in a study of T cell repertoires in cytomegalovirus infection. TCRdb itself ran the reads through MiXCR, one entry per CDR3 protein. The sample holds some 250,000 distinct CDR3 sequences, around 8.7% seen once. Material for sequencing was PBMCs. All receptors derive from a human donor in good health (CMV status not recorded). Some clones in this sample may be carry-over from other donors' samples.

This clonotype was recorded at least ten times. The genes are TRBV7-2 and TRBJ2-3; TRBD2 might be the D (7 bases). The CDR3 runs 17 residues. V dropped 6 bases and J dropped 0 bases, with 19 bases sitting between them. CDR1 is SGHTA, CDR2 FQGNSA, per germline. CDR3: CASSRRGGSTSTDTQYF. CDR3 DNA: TGTGCCAGCAGTCGGAGGGGGGGATCAACTAGCACAGATACGCAGTATTTT.

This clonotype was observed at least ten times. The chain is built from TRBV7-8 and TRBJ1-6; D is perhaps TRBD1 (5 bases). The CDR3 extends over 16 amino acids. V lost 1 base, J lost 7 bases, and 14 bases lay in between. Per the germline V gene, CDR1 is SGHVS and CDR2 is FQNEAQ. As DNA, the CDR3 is TGTGCCAGCAGCTTAGAAGGAGGGGACCGGAATTCACCCCTCCACTTT. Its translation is CASSLEGGDRNSPLHF. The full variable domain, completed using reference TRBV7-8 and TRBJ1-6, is GAGVSQSPRYKVAKRGQDVALRCDPISGHVSLFWYQQALGQGPEFLTYFQNEAQLDKSGLPSDRFFAERPEGSVSTLKIQRTQQEDSAVYLCASSLEGGDRNSPLHFGNGTRLTVT.

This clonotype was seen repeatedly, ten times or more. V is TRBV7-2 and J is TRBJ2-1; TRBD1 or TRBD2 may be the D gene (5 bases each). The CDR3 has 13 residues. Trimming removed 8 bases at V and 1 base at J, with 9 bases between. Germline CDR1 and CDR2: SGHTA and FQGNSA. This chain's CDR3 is CASRGGSYNEQFF. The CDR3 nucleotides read TGTGCCAGCCGGGGCGGGTCCTACAATGAGCAGTTCTTC.

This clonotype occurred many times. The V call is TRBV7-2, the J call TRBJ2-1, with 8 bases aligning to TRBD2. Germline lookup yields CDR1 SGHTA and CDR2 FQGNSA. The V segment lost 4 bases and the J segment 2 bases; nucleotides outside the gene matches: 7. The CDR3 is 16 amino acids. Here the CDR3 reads CASSSSAGATYNEQFF. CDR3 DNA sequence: TGTGCCAGCAGCTCTTCAGCGGGGGCGACCTACAATGAGCAGTTCTTC.

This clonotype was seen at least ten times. CDR3 protein: CASSLDWGQRRTEAFF. The CDR3 coding sequence is TGTGCCAGCAGCTTAGATTGGGGTCAGCGACGGACTGAAGCTTTCTTT. V and J are TRBV11-2 and TRBJ1-1; the D is unclear. Trimming shortened V by 0 bases and J by 5 bases, and 16 bases separated the two germline ends. Germline CDR1 SGHAT, CDR2 FQNNGV. The CDR3 sequence is 16 residues long.

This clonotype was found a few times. The CDR3 loop is CASSGRFGATNEKLFF. The CDR3 bases are TGTGCCAGCAGCGGCCGTTTCGGAGCAACTAATGAAAAACTGTTTTTT. This chain connects TRBV13 to TRBJ1-4; no firm D call. Germline lookup yields CDR1 PRHDT and CDR2 FYEKMQ (reference sequence). With 5 bases removed from V and 0 bases from J, the gap between germline ends came to 13 bases. The CDR3 spans 16 residues.

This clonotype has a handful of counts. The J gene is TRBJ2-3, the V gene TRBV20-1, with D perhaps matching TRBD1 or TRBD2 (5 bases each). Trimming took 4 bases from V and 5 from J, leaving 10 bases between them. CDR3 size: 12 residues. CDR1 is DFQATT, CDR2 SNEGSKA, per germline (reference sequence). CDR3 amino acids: CSAIGAGDTQYF. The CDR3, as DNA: TGCAGTGCTATCGGGGCAGGAGATACGCAGTATTTT.

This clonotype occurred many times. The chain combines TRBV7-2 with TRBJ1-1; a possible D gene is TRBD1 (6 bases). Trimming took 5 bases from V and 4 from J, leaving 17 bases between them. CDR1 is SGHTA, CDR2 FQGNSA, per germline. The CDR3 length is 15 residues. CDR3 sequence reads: CASSPQGGLGTEAFF. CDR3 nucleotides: TGTGCCAGCAGCCCGCAAGGGGGATTGGGCACTGAAGCTTTCTTT.

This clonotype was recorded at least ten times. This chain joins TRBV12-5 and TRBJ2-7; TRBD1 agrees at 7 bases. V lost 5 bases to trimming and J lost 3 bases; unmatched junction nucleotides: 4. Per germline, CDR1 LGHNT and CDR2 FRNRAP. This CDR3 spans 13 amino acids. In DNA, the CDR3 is TGTGCTAGTGGTCGGGACAGAAGCTACGAGCAGTACTTC. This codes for CASGRDRSYEQYF.

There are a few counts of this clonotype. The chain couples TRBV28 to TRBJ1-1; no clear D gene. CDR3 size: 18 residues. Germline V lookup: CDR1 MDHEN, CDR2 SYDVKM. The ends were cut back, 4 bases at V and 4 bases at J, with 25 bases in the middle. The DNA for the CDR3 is TGTGCCAGCAGTTCCCTCCCCCAACGAACTGCTACCACCACTGAAGCTTTCTTT. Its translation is CASSSLPQRTATTTEAFF.

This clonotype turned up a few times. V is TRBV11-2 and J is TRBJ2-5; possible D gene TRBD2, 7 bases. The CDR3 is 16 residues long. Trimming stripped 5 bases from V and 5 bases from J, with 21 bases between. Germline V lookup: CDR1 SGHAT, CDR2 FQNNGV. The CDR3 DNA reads TGTGCCAGCAGCCCGCGCGGGGCGGGGGCAAGGGAGACCCAGTACTTC. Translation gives CASSPRGAGARETQYF.

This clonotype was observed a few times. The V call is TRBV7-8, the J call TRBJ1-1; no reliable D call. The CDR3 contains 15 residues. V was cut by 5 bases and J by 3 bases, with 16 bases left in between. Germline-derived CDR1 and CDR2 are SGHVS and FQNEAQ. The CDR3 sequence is CASSPRGQVYTEAFF. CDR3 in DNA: TGTGCCAGCAGCCCTCGCGGGCAGGTTTACACTGAAGCTTTCTTT. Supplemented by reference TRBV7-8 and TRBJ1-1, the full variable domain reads GAGVSQSPRYKVAKRGQDVALRCDPISGHVSLFWYQQALGQGPEFLTYFQNEAQLDKSGLPSDRFFAERPEGSVSTLKIQRTQQEDSAVYLCASSPRGQVYTEAFFGQGTRLTVV.

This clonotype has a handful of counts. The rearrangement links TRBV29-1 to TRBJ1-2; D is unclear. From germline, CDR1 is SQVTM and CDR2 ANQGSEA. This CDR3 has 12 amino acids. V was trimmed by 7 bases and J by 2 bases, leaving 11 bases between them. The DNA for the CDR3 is TGCAGCGCCGTAGACCAAAACTATGGCTACACCTTC. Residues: CSAVDQNYGYTF.

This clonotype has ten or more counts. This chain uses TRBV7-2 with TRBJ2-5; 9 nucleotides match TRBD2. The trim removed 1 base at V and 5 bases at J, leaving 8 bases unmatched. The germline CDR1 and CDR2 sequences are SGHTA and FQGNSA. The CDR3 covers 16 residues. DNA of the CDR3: TGTGCCAGCAGCTTAGAGTGGCGGGGGGGCCGCGAGACCCAGTACTTC. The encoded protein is CASSLEWRGGRETQYF.

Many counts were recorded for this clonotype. CDR3 region: CASSDFERGTQYF. The CDR3 coding sequence is TGTGCCAGCAGTGATTTCGAGCGGGGGACGCAGTATTTT. This chain joins TRBV2 and TRBJ2-3; 8 nucleotides match TRBD2. CDR3 length: 13 amino acids. Trimming removed 3 bases from V and 9 bases from J; junction bases left unmatched: 5. The germline V gene has CDR1 SNHLY and CDR2 FYNNEI.

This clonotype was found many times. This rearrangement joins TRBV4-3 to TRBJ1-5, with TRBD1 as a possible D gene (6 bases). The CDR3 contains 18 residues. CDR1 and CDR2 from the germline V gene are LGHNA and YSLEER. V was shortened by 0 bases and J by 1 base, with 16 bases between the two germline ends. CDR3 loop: CASSQDSQDSFSNQPQHF. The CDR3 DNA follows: TGCGCCAGCAGCCAAGATTCTCAGGACAGCTTCAGCAATCAGCCCCAGCATTTT.

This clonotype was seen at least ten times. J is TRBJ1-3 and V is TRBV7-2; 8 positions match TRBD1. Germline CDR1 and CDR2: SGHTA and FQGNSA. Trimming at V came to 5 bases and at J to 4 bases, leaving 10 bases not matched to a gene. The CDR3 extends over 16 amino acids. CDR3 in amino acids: CASSTNRQGKGNTIYF. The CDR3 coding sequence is TGTGCCAGCAGCACGAACAGACAGGGGAAAGGAAACACCATATATTTT.

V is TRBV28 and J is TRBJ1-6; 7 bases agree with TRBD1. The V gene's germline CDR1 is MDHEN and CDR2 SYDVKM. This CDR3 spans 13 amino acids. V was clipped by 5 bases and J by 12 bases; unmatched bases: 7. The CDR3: CASSLRQGGPLHF. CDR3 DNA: TGTGCCAGCAGTCTCCGACAGGGAGGACCCCTCCACTTT.

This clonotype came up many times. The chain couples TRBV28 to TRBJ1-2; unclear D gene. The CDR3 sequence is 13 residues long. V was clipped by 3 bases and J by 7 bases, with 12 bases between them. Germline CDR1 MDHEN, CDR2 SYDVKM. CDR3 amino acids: CASSLGFRSGYTF. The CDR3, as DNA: TGTGCCAGCAGTTTGGGGTTTAGGTCTGGCTACACCTTC.

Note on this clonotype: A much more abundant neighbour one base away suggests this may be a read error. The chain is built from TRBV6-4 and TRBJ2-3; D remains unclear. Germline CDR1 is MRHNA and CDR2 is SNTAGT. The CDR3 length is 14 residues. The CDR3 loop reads CACSESHSTDTQYF. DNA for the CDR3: TGTGCCTGCAGTGAGTCGCATAGCACAGATACGCAGTATTTT.

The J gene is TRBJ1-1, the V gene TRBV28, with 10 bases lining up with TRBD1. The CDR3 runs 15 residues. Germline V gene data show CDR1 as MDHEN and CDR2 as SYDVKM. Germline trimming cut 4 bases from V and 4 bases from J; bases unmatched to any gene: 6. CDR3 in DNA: TGTGCCAGCAGTTCTTATGGGGACAGGGGCACTGAAGCTTTCTTT. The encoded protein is CASSSYGDRGTEAFF.

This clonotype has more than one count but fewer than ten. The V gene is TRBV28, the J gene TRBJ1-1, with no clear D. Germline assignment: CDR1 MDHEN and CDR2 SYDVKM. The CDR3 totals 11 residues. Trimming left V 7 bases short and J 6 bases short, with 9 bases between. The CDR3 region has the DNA TGTGCCAGCACCATAAAATCTGAAGCTTTCTTT. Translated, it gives CASTIKSEAFF.

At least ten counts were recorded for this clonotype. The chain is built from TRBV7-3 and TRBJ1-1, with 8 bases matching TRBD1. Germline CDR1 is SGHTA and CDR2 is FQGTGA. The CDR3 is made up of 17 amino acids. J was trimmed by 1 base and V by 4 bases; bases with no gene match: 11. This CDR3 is CASSSRPGQGTNTEAFF. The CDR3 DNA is TGTGCCAGCAGCTCCCGACCAGGACAGGGTACGAACACTGAAGCTTTCTTT.

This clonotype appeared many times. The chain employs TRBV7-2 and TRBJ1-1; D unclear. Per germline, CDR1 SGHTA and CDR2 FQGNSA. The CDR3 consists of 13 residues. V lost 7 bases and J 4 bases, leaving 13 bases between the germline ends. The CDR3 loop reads CASTKLAGTEAFF. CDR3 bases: TGTGCCAGCACCAAACTGGCAGGCACTGAAGCTTTCTTT.

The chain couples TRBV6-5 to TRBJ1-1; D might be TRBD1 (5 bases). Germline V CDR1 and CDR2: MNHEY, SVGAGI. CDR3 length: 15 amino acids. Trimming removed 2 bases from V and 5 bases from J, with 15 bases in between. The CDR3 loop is CASSYTPAGRTEAFF. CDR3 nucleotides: TGTGCCAGCAGTTACACCCCGGCGGGGCGTACTGAAGCTTTCTTT.

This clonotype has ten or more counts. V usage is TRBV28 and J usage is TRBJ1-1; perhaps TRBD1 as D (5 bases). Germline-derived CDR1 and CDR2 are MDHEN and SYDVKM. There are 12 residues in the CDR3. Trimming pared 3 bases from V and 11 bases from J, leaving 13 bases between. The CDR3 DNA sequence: TGTGCCAGCAGTTTCAGGCAGCACAGGGCTTTCTTT. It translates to CASSFRQHRAFF.